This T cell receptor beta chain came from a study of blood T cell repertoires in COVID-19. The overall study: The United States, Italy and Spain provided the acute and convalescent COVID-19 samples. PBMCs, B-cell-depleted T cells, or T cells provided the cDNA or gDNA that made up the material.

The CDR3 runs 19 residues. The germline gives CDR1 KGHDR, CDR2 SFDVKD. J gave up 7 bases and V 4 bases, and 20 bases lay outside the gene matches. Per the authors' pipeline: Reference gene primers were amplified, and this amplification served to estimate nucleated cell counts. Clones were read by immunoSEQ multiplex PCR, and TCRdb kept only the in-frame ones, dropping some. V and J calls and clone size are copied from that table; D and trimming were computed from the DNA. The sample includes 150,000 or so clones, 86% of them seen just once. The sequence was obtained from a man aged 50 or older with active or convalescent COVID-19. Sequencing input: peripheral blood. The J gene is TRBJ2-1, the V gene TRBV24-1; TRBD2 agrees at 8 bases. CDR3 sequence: CATSDGGGSQGQKWNEQFF. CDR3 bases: TGTGCCACCAGTGACGGGGGGGGGTCACAGGGTCAAAAATGGAATGAGCAGTTCTTC.